The next 26 T cell receptor beta chains were all read from a single sample in a study of beta chain features in type 1 diabetes (dated by TCRdb to 2017 to 2018). Here is what the overall study found, with its caveats: In all four CD4+ subsets, TCRB CDR3 length was moderately but significantly shorter in type 1 diabetes patients.

Their recognized antigens are unknown. Library prep was done by the immunoSEQ multiplex PCR assay. All of the isolated RNA was reverse transcribed with the High Capacity cDNA Reverse Transcription Kit, so expressed TCRB transcripts were sequenced. The immuneACCESS repertoire file appears here via TCRdb, limited to in-frame rearrangements. These files lack a portion of the clones; in checked studies, under half of the deficit traces to unresolved V genes, and the cause of the others is not known. Counted in this sample were 300,000 to 350,000 clones; 9.3% of them appeared once. Of the sample, roughly 1% falls within the top ten clones. The specimen sequenced was central memory CD4+ T cells from blood. Every receptor here comes from a man aged 25 to 40 with type 1 diabetes.

This chain uses TRBV5-1 with TRBJ2-1; 9 bases are shared with TRBD1. The V gene's germline CDR1 is SGHRS and CDR2 YFSETQ. The CDR3 runs 15 residues. Trimming removed 1 base from V and 8 bases from J; junction bases left unmatched: 7. CDR3 sequence: CASSLFRTGDDEQFF. The CDR3 DNA sequence: TGCGCCAGCAGCTTGTTTCGGACAGGGGATGATGAGCAGTTCTTC. Drawing the rest from reference TRBV5-1 and TRBJ2-1, the complete variable domain is KAGVTQTPRYLIKTRGQQVTLSCSPISGHRSVSWYQQTPGQGLQFLFEYFSETQRNKGNFPGRFSGRQFSNSRSEMNVSTLELGDSALYLCASSLFRTGDDEQFFGPGTRLTVL.

This clone has a handful of counts. The J gene is TRBJ2-2, the V gene TRBV6-5; D not certain. Germline V lookup: CDR1 MNHEY, CDR2 SVGAGI. The V gene lost 0 bases and the J gene lost 7 bases, with 12 bases spanning the gap. The CDR3 runs 15 residues. The CDR3 loop is CASSYSNAAIGELFF. CDR3 sequence (DNA): TGTGCCAGCAGTTACTCGAATGCGGCGATCGGGGAGCTGTTTTTT.

This clone appeared a few times. The chain uses TRBV7-2 and TRBJ2-5; D is unclear. CDR1 is SGHTA, CDR2 FQGNSA, per germline. The length of the CDR3 is 15 residues. V gave up 3 bases and J gave up 7 bases, with 18 bases separating them. The CDR3 DNA follows: TGTGCCAGCAGCTTTGGCCTGATGATGAGTGGGACCCAGTACTTC. Encoded protein: CASSFGLMMSGTQYF.

This clone was seen repeatedly, ten times or more. The chain carries TRBV11-2 and TRBJ2-7; 8 bases match TRBD1. The CDR3 spans 12 residues. In germline, CDR1 is SGHAT, CDR2 FQNNGV. Trimming cost V 5 bases and J 3 bases; bases outside gene matches: 0. DNA of the CDR3: TGTGCCAGCAGCGGGACAGGCTACGAGCAGTACTTC. Protein sequence: CASSGTGYEQYF. The full variable domain, its missing parts supplied by reference TRBV11-2 and TRBJ2-7, is EAGVAQSPRYKIIEKRQSVAFWCNPISGHATLYWYQQILGQGPKLLIQFQNNGVVDDSQLPKDRFSAERLKGVDSTLKIQPAKLEDSAVYLCASSGTGYEQYFGPGTRLTVT.

This clone occurred a few times. This sequence joins TRBV5-8 and TRBJ2-7; 10 nucleotides match TRBD2. V was pared by 4 bases and J by 4 bases, with 8 bases of the junction left unmatched. The CDR3 contains 15 residues. From germline, CDR1 is SGHTS and CDR2 YDEGEE. In DNA, the CDR3 is TGTGCCAGCAGCCTGGGGGCTAGCGGGGGTTACGAGCAGTACTTC. Encoded protein: CASSLGASGGYEQYF.

The sample holds a few counts of this clone. In DNA, the CDR3 is TGTGCCAGTCAGGACCGTTCGGGCTGGGGGCAGTTCTTC. Protein sequence: CASQDRSGWGQFF. The chain links TRBV7-2 to TRBJ2-1; D gene unclear. Trimming took off 9 bases at V and 12 bases at J, with 21 bases between the two ends. The CDR3 has 13 amino acids. CDR1 is SGHTA, CDR2 FQGNSA, per germline.

The chain has TRBV5-1 and TRBJ1-1; D gene unclear. CDR3 length: 15 residues. Trimming took 7 bases from V and 0 from J, leaving 16 bases between them. Germline CDR1 reads SGHRS; CDR2 reads YFSETQ. The CDR3 sequence: CASSAVVGLNTEAFF. DNA of the CDR3: TGCGCCAGCTCCGCCGTGGTGGGTTTGAACACTGAAGCTTTCTTT.

This clone was picked up a small number of times. The same CDR3 is also encoded by other DNA sequences in this sample. This chain joins TRBV29-1 and TRBJ1-3, with 7 bases aligning to TRBD1. The V and J ends lost 3 bases and 0 bases, in that order; junction bases with no gene match: 2. This CDR3 is 14 amino acids long. CDR1 and CDR2 (germline): SQVTM, ANQGSEA. The CDR3 sequence: CSVDPGGSGNTIYF. The CDR3 DNA sequence: TGCAGCGTTGACCCAGGGGGCTCTGGAAACACCATATATTTT.

In this sample, this clone turned up once. With only one base between it and a far larger clone, this is likely a read error. Other DNA sequences in this specimen translate into the identical CDR3. The rearrangement uses TRBV7-2 and TRBJ2-3, with D uncertain. The CDR3 covers 12 residues. V dropped 4 bases and J dropped 0 bases, with 2 bases sitting between them. Germline CDR1 SGHTA, CDR2 FQGNSA. The CDR3 protein is CASSSSTDTQYF. CDR3 sequence (DNA): TGTGCCAGCAGCTCAAGCACAGATACGCAGTATTTT.

Only one count was recorded for this clone. The J gene is TRBJ1-1, the V gene TRBV9, with a weak D call TRBD1 (5 bases). V lost 0 bases and J 2 bases, leaving 8 bases between the germline ends. Germline V gene lookup returns CDR1 SGDLS and CDR2 YYNGEE. The CDR3 has 14 amino acids. The CDR3 sequence is CASSVDQGNTEAFF. In DNA, the CDR3 is TGTGCCAGCAGCGTAGATCAGGGCAACACTGAAGCTTTCTTT.

The table lists this clone with a few counts. The chain joins TRBV2 to TRBJ1-6; 7 positions match TRBD1. Germline CDR1 is SNHLY and CDR2 is FYNNEI. The CDR3 sequence is 16 residues long. Trimming removed 8 bases from V and 5 bases from J; junction bases left unmatched: 12. As DNA, the CDR3 is TGTGCCAGCGTCCCATCCACGGGACAGCATAATTCACCCCTCCACTTT. It yields the protein CASVPSTGQHNSPLHF. Together with reference TRBV2 and TRBJ1-6, the CDR3 gives the full variable domain: EPEVTQTPSHQVTQMGQEVILRCVPISNHLYFYWYRQILGQKVEFLVSFYNNEISEKSEIFDDQFSVERPDGSNFTLKIRSTKLEDSAMYFCASVPSTGQHNSPLHFGNGTRLTVT.

The chain recombines TRBV19 with TRBJ2-5, with 8 bases identical to TRBD1. Germline loops: CDR1 LNHDA, CDR2 SQIVND (reference sequence). CDR3 size: 14 residues. V shed 5 bases, J shed 5 bases, and the junction held 7 bases outside the gene matches. In DNA, the CDR3 is TGTGCCAGTAGTGGGACAGGTGGCCCCGAGACCCAGTACTTC. This codes for CASSGTGGPETQYF.

This clone has only a few counts. This chain joins TRBV6-5 and TRBJ1-5; no firm D call. This CDR3 contains 12 residues. The ends were cut back, 6 bases at V and 9 bases at J, with 12 bases in the middle. Germline CDR1 and CDR2: MNHEY and SVGAGI. The CDR3 coding sequence is TGTGCCAGCAGCCGTCCCCAAGGGCCCCAGCATTTT. Translation gives CASSRPQGPQHF.

This clone was counted between two and nine times. This chain joins TRBV5-1 and TRBJ2-7; a weak D match, TRBD1 (5 bases). This CDR3 is built from 15 residues. Germline CDR1 SGHRS, CDR2 YFSETQ. V was cut by 2 bases and J by 5 bases, with 17 bases left in between. The CDR3 is CASSFIGESSHEQYF. CDR3 coding DNA: TGCGCCAGCAGCTTTATAGGGGAATCTTCCCACGAGCAGTACTTC.

This clone has more than one count but fewer than ten. The CDR3 DNA follows: TGCGCCAGCAGTGAGAGTGAGGTCAATCAGCCCCAGCATTTT. It codes for CASSESEVNQPQHF. The chain combines TRBV10-2 with TRBJ1-5; D is ambiguous. The germline V and J ends were trimmed by 2 bases and 3 bases, with 8 bases remaining between them. From germline, CDR1 is WSHSY and CDR2 SAAADI. CDR3 length equals 14 residues.

Only a few counts were recorded for this clone. This sequence joins TRBV7-2 and TRBJ2-6, with unresolved D. V lost 3 bases and J 4 bases, leaving 10 bases between the germline ends. CDR1 is SGHTA and CDR2 is FQGNSA in the germline V gene. This CDR3 has 15 residues. Here the CDR3 DNA reads TGTGCCAGCAGCTTCAGTACAGCCGGGGCCAACGTCCTGACTTTC. Its protein is CASSFSTAGANVLTF.

Comments on this clone: At the DNA level, this CDR3 is encoded by other sequences in the same sample as well. This chain connects TRBV5-1 to TRBJ2-3, with TRBD2 matching 7 bases. Germline V gene lookup returns CDR1 SGHRS and CDR2 YFSETQ. The CDR3 is 14 amino acids. The junction had 0 bases not matched to a gene; V was cut back by 1 base and J by 1 base. The chain's CDR3 is CASSLTSGTDTQYF. The CDR3 DNA reads TGCGCCAGCAGCTTGACTAGCGGCACAGATACGCAGTATTTT.

This clone was found a few times. The chain uses TRBV6-5 and TRBJ1-3; no definite D call. Trimming stripped 0 bases from V and 3 bases from J, with 6 bases between. CDR1 is MNHEY, CDR2 SVGAGI, per germline. The CDR3 runs to 14 residues. CDR3 residues: CASSYSNVGNTIYF. The CDR3 DNA is TGTGCCAGCAGTTACTCGAATGTTGGAAACACCATATATTTT.

This sequence joins TRBV9 and TRBJ2-7; 8 nucleotides match TRBD1. The germline CDR1 and CDR2 sequences are SGDLS and YYNGEE. The trim removed 4 bases at V and 7 bases at J, leaving 7 bases unmatched. The CDR3 extends over 13 amino acids. The CDR3, as DNA: TGTGCCAGCAGCCCGGGACAGGCTAGGGAGCAGTACTTC. Translated, it gives CASSPGQAREQYF.

V and J are TRBV2 and TRBJ2-5; the D call may be TRBD1 or TRBD2 (5 bases each). The V and J ends lost 7 bases and 2 bases respectively, with 11 bases between them. This CDR3 has 13 residues. CDR1 SNHLY and CDR2 FYNNEI come from the germline V gene. The CDR3 region has the DNA TGTGCCAGCATGCAGGGACCACAAGAGACCCAGTACTTC. This codes for CASMQGPQETQYF.

This clone came up a few times. The chain couples TRBV2 to TRBJ2-2; no clear D. The CDR3 consists of 15 residues. V lost 4 bases, J lost 5 bases, and 14 bases lay in between. Germline V CDR1 and CDR2: SNHLY, FYNNEI. The CDR3: CASSVEDKQTGELFF. The CDR3 DNA is TGTGCCAGCAGTGTCGAAGACAAACAAACCGGGGAGCTGTTTTTT.

The chain uses TRBV21-1 and TRBJ2-3. TRBV21-1 is a listed pseudogene. There are 14 residues in the CDR3. The chain's CDR3 is CASDGGHPGDTQYF. For the CDR3, the DNA is TGTGCCAGCGACGGGGGCCACCCTGGAGATACGCAGTATTTT.

In its sample, this clone was seen a few times. This rearrangement joins TRBV7-9 to TRBJ1-4; no firm D call. Trimming stripped 5 bases from V and 3 bases from J, with 13 bases between. CDR3 length equals 15 residues. Germline values: CDR1 SEHNR, CDR2 FQNEAQ (reference sequence). The CDR3, as DNA: TGTGCCAGCAGCCCCTTGAGTCCAGCTAATGAAAAACTGTTTTTT. It translates to CASSPLSPANEKLFF.

This clone was seen only a few times. The chain employs TRBV27 and TRBJ2-7; tentatively, D is TRBD1 (5 bases). The CDR3 consists of 15 residues. The V gene lost 8 bases and the J gene lost 5 bases, with 22 bases spanning the gap. Germline CDR1 and CDR2: MNHEY and SMNVEV (reference sequence). CDR3 region: CASRLSPGFVNEQYF. The CDR3 DNA is TGTGCCAGCCGGTTGTCCCCAGGGTTCGTCAACGAGCAGTACTTC.

V gene TRBV19 combines with J gene TRBJ2-1; D is perhaps TRBD1 or TRBD2 (6 bases each). Trimming removed 7 bases from V and 6 bases from J, with 19 bases in between. Germline-derived CDR1 and CDR2 are LNHDA and SQIVND (reference sequence). The CDR3 is made up of 15 amino acids. CDR3 sequence reads: CASTTTGGGVNEQFF. CDR3 nucleotide sequence: TGTGCCAGTACCACGACCGGGGGCGGGGTCAATGAGCAGTTCTTC.

The V call is TRBV4-3, the J call TRBJ2-5, with 7 bases identical to TRBD1. The V gene end was trimmed by 1 base and the J gene end by 11 bases; junction bases not matched to a gene: 7. Germline V gene sequence: CDR1 LGHNA, CDR2 YSLEER. The CDR3 contains 13 residues. CDR3 nucleotide sequence: TGCGCCAGCAGCCAAGCTACAGGGACAGAGCAGTACTTC. It specifies CASSQATGTEQYF.